The present TCR beta chain was sequenced within a study of cytomegalovirus exposure and HLA in healthy donors. Study outcomes and limitations: Earlier results showed most TCR beta V segments being productive about 87% or about 30% of the time.

The CDR3 sequence is 13 residues long. Germline-derived CDR1 and CDR2 are SGHVS and FNYEAQ. V dropped 1 base and J dropped 6 bases, with 8 bases sitting between them. This clone was counted once. Its specificity is not known. Donors likely had unrecorded immune exposures despite being nominally healthy when sampled. The PCR was carried out with 60 Vbeta primers and 13 Jbeta primers. Some clones are missing from TCRdb's copy, which holds only in-frame ones; the method was immunoSEQ multiplex PCR. The repertoire consists of 100,000 to 150,000 clones, with under 90% occurring once and the leading ten covering about 3.5%.

This sequence joins TRBV7-6 and TRBJ2-3; weak D call: TRBD2 (5 bases). This TCR came from a woman between 40 and 55 years old in good health and CMV-seropositive. Sequencing was carried out using PBMCs. In DNA, the CDR3 is TGTGCCAGCAGCTTAGAGAGGGCGGATACGCAGTATTTT. Its protein product is CASSLERADTQYF.